The clone carrying this T cell receptor (beta chain) was recorded many times. The target antigen is unknown. The CDR3 has 13 residues. The V gene's germline CDR1 is SGHTA and CDR2 FQGNSA. V gave up 5 bases and J gave up 3 bases; unmatched junction bases: 3. TCRdb itself ran the reads through MiXCR, one entry per CDR3 protein. The table records roughly 500,000 distinct CDR3 sequences, more than 30% of them present only once. This sample stems from a study of T cell repertoires in cytomegalovirus infection. Study background: An indication of both CMV infection and matching HLA type came from public TCR beta signatures. Study-wide results and limits: Clonotype analysis showed dominance of the ex vivo response by HLA-C-restricted CMV-specific TCR beta clonotypes. Frequencies of public TCR beta families were cumulated, and this identified carriers of CMV plus the relevant HLA.

This receptor was identified in a human donor in good health (CMV status not recorded). Some clones in this sample may be carry-over from other donors' samples. The chain joins TRBV7-2 to TRBJ2-7; the match to TRBD2 covers 8 bases. The sequenced sample was cultured PBMCs, obtained from culture after CMV antigen stimulation. This CDR3 is CASSPGLGYEQYF. In DNA form, the CDR3 reads TGTGCCAGCAGCCCGGGACTAGGCTACGAGCAGTACTTC.